One sample yielded the 20 T cell receptor beta chains listed below, sequenced in a study of CD8+ T cells in alopecia areata. The treatment here: oral pan-JAK inhibitor, 5-10 mg twice daily. Sequencing templates came from extracted RNA that was reverse transcribed into cDNA. Repertoires were generated with immunoSEQ multiplex PCR, while TCRdb's copy carries only in-frame clones and drops some. The repertoire holds 170,000 or so clones, with roughly 62% as singletons. Sequencing was performed on CD8+ T cells sorted from blood, taken at week 24, from a patient treated with tofacitinib. Source of these receptors: a human donor with alopecia areata.

The V gene is TRBV10-3, the J gene TRBJ1-1; no clear D. This CDR3 spans 13 amino acids. V was pared by 3 bases and J by 2 bases, with 7 bases between. CDR1 and CDR2 from the germline V gene are ENHRY and SYGVKD. CDR3 sequence: CAISERTNTEAFF. For the CDR3, the DNA is TGTGCCATCAGTGAAAGGACCAACACTGAAGCTTTCTTT.

The chain carries TRBV7-9 and TRBJ1-2; D unresolved. The CDR3 contains 11 residues. Trimming cost V 8 bases and J 7 bases, with 11 bases left between them. Per germline, CDR1 SEHNR and CDR2 FQNEAQ (reference sequence). The CDR3 here is CASGSSPGYTF. CDR3 bases: TGTGCCAGCGGATCCAGCCCTGGCTACACCTTC.

The chain links TRBV27 to TRBJ1-1; 11 bases are shared with TRBD1. The trim removed 9 bases at V and 6 bases at J, leaving 6 bases unmatched. This CDR3 is 13 amino acids long. Germline V lookup: CDR1 MNHEY, CDR2 SMNVEV (reference sequence). This chain's CDR3 is CASLGQGGPEAFF. The CDR3 region has the DNA TGTGCCAGTCTGGGACAGGGGGGACCTGAAGCTTTCTTT.

This clone has a handful of counts. V and J are TRBV13 and TRBJ2-3; D is unresolved. V was shortened by 4 bases and J by 9 bases, with 17 bases between the two germline ends. The CDR3 totals 14 residues. Germline CDR1 is PRHDT and CDR2 is FYEKMQ (reference sequence). Here the CDR3 reads CASSSQTQGATQYF. The CDR3 nucleotides read TGTGCCAGCAGCTCCCAAACGCAAGGAGCGACGCAGTATTTT.

This chain links TRBV11-2 with TRBJ2-7, with D tentatively TRBD2 (6 bases). This CDR3 is built from 14 residues. From germline, CDR1 is SGHAT and CDR2 FQNNGV. V shed 5 bases and J shed 2 bases, with 13 bases lying between them. CDR3 in amino acids: CASSPPGLPYEQYF. The DNA for the CDR3 is TGTGCCAGCAGCCCACCGGGACTCCCCTACGAGCAGTACTTC.

This clone has just a few counts. The gene calls are TRBV7-9 and TRBJ2-7, with 8 positions matching TRBD2. Germline assignment: CDR1 SEHNR and CDR2 FQNEAQ (reference sequence). V lost 5 bases to trimming and J lost 7 bases; unmatched junction nucleotides: 16. The CDR3 totals 16 residues. The CDR3 DNA follows: TGTGCCAGCAGCCCACCCTCCGGGACGGGGGGGCGGGAGCAGTACTTC. Protein sequence: CASSPPSGTGGREQYF.

The chain links TRBV10-3 to TRBJ2-5; D is unresolved. This CDR3 contains 13 residues. The germline CDR1 and CDR2 sequences are ENHRY and SYGVKD. The germline V and J ends were trimmed by 3 bases and 4 bases, with 9 bases remaining between them. The CDR3 protein is CAISDRLGETQYF. The CDR3 nucleotides are TGTGCCATCAGTGACAGGTTGGGAGAGACCCAGTACTTC.

The chain links TRBV7-8 to TRBJ2-7; D is unclear. There are 12 residues in the CDR3. V was shortened by 4 bases and J by 1 base, with 5 bases between the two germline ends. Germline V CDR1 and CDR2: SGHVS, FQNEAQ. The CDR3: CASSSSSYEQYF. The DNA for the CDR3 is TGTGCCAGCAGCTCCTCGTCCTACGAGCAGTACTTC.

This clone has just a few counts. The chain combines TRBV9 with TRBJ2-6; D possibly corresponds to TRBD1 (6 bases). Per the germline V gene, CDR1 is SGDLS and CDR2 is YYNGEE. The CDR3 has 16 amino acids. Trimming took 5 bases from V and 2 from J, leaving 14 bases between them. The CDR3 nucleotides read TGTGCCAGCAGAGACAGGCGTAGAGCTGGGGCCAACGTCCTGACTTTC. Translating it yields CASRDRRRAGANVLTF.

The V and J genes are TRBV2 and TRBJ2-1; D gene ambiguous. The V end lost 3 bases, the J end lost 0 bases, and 18 bases lay between the germline ends. The CDR3 is made up of 18 amino acids. Germline V gene lookup returns CDR1 SNHLY and CDR2 FYNNEI. CDR3 region: CASSDGPSSMSSYNEQFF. The CDR3 nucleotides read TGTGCCAGCAGTGATGGGCCCTCCTCAATGAGCTCCTACAATGAGCAGTTCTTC. The variable domain in full, with the rest retrieved from reference TRBV2 and TRBJ2-1, is EPEVTQTPSHQVTQMGQEVILRCVPISNHLYFYWYRQILGQKVEFLVSFYNNEISEKSEIFDDQFSVERPDGSNFTLKIRSTKLEDSAMYFCASSDGPSSMSSYNEQFFGPGTRLTVL.

The V gene is TRBV9, the J gene TRBJ2-7, with 10 bases aligning to TRBD1. The CDR3 sequence is 15 residues long. Germline CDR1 reads SGDLS; CDR2 reads YYNGEE. The trim removed 3 bases at V and 5 bases at J, leaving 8 bases unmatched. The CDR3 sequence is CASSGTDRGQDEQYF. The CDR3 region has the DNA TGTGCCAGCAGCGGCACAGACAGGGGGCAGGACGAGCAGTACTTC.

The chain couples TRBV9 to TRBJ2-1, with 7 bases that match TRBD1. CDR1 and CDR2 from the germline V gene are SGDLS and YYNGEE. Unmatched junction bases numbered 8, after V lost 0 bases and J lost 2 bases. The CDR3 consists of 17 residues. In nucleotides, the CDR3 is TGTGCCAGCAGCGTAGCCTTCGCGACAGGGACCTACAATGAGCAGTTCTTC. Translating gives CASSVAFATGTYNEQFF.

This clone showed up just a few times. The genes are TRBV14 and TRBJ1-3, with unresolved D. The CDR3 extends over 14 amino acids. Trimming removed 1 base at V and 4 bases at J, with 8 bases between. In germline, CDR1 is SGHDN, CDR2 FVKESK. The CDR3 reads CASSQGGGGNTIYF. CDR3 sequence (DNA): TGTGCCAGCAGCCAAGGCGGAGGCGGAAACACCATATATTTT.

This clone has just a few counts. V is TRBV11-2 and J is TRBJ2-5; possibly TRBD2 for D (7 bases). V lost 1 base and J 5 bases, leaving 17 bases between the germline ends. Germline CDR1 is SGHAT and CDR2 is FQNNGV. The CDR3 is 16 residues long. CDR3 sequence (DNA): TGTGCCAGCAGCTTAGTTGCCGGGGGGCAGTGGGAGACCCAGTACTTC. This codes for CASSLVAGGQWETQYF. The whole variable domain, filled in from reference TRBV11-2 and TRBJ2-5, reads EAGVAQSPRYKIIEKRQSVAFWCNPISGHATLYWYQQILGQGPKLLIQFQNNGVVDDSQLPKDRFSAERLKGVDSTLKIQPAKLEDSAVYLCASSLVAGGQWETQYFGPGTRLLVL.

This chain connects TRBV9 to TRBJ1-1; D not certain. The V and J ends lost 4 bases and 1 base respectively, with 11 bases between them. Germline V gene data show CDR1 as SGDLS and CDR2 as YYNGEE. CDR3 length equals 14 residues. CDR3 sequence reads: CASSLDIPNTEAFF. The CDR3 nucleotides read TGTGCCAGCAGCTTAGATATCCCGAACACTGAAGCTTTCTTT. Looking up the rest from reference TRBV9 and TRBJ1-1 gives the full variable domain: DSGVTQTPKHLITATGQRVTLRCSPRSGDLSVYWYQQSLDQGLQFLIQYYNGEERAKGNILERFSAQQFPDLHSELNLSSLELGDSALYFCASSLDIPNTEAFFGQGTRLTVV.

The V gene is TRBV25-1, the J gene TRBJ2-3; 8 bases are a match to TRBD1. CDR3 length: 13 residues. Looked up from germline, CDR1 is MGHDK and CDR2 is SYGVNS. The J segment lost 6 bases and the V segment lost 4 bases, leaving 3 bases of the junction unmatched. CDR3 sequence (DNA): TGTGCCAGCAGTGGACAGGGGTGGGATACGCAGTATTTT. It codes for CASSGQGWDTQYF.

V usage is TRBV6-5 and J usage is TRBJ2-7, with 9 bases matching TRBD2. In germline, CDR1 is MNHEY, CDR2 SVGAGI. This CDR3 contains 11 residues. The V gene end was trimmed by 8 bases and the J gene end by 7 bases; junction bases not matched to a gene: 3. CDR3 sequence reads: CASGGGGEQYF. The DNA of the CDR3 is TGTGCCAGCGGCGGGGGGGGTGAGCAGTACTTC.

There are a few counts of this clone. Other DNA sequences in this sample translate to the same CDR3. CDR3 nucleotide sequence: TGCGCCAGCAGCTTGGGGCAGGGAGCCTACGAGCAGTACTTC. Its translation: CASSLGQGAYEQYF. This rearrangement joins TRBV5-1 to TRBJ2-7; D is perhaps TRBD1 or TRBD2 (5 bases each). CDR1 and CDR2 from the germline V gene are SGHRS and YFSETQ. The CDR3 is 14 residues long. V gave up 0 bases and J gave up 2 bases, with 9 bases separating them.

The CDR3 spells CASSLAVGRAHGYTF. The CDR3 nucleotides read TGTGCCAGCAGCTTAGCGGTTGGCAGGGCTCACGGCTACACCTTC. V usage is TRBV7-9 and J usage is TRBJ1-2; a weak D match, TRBD1 (5 bases). Germline V lookup: CDR1 SEHNR, CDR2 FQNEAQ (reference sequence). There are 15 residues in the CDR3. Trimming left V 0 bases short and J 8 bases short, with 16 bases between.

The chain has TRBV30 and TRBJ1-5; a weak D match, TRBD1 (5 bases). Germline V CDR1 and CDR2: GTSNPN, SVGIG (reference sequence). V was shortened by 0 bases and J by 3 bases, with 12 bases between the two germline ends. This CDR3 contains 15 residues. The CDR3 reads CAWSVSGGSNQPQHF. CDR3 DNA sequence: TGTGCCTGGAGTGTATCGGGGGGTTCCAATCAGCCCCAGCATTTT. Complete variable domain (other parts from reference TRBV30 and TRBJ1-5): SQTIHQWPATLVQPVGSPLSLECTVEGTSNPNLYWYRQAAGRGLQLLFYSVGIGQISSEVPQNLSASRPQDRQFILSSKKLLLSDSGFYLCAWSVSGGSNQPQHFGDGTRLSIL.